A selection of T cell receptor beta chains follows, all from one sample in a study of post-analysis software for immune sequencing data. TCRdb redid the calling of the PCR reads with MiXCR, one entry per CDR3 protein. This repertoire shows roughly 730,000 distinct CDR3 sequences, roughly 30% found once; its top ten account for approximately 0.6%. The sequenced material came from blood. The source is a girl between 10 and 17 years old with multiple sclerosis. Both conserved end residues are part of each CDR3. The D gene is left open where the match is weak. Not all rows give a size; the values are once, few, many and, for expanded clones, a class.

TRBJ1-2 TRBD1 TRBV2 NA TGTGCCAGCAGCGCAGGACAGGGAACAATTCACCTCAACTATGGCTACACCTTC CASSAGQGTIHLNYGYTF
TRBJ2-7 NA TRBV12-3/TRBV12-4 NA TGTGCCAGCACACTACAAGGGCCAACCTACAATGAGCAGTACTTC CASTLQGPTYNEQYF
TRBJ2-1 NA TRBV5-1 NA TGCGCCAGCAACCGAGCAGGGGACAATGAGCAGTTCTTC CASNRAGDNEQFF
TRBJ2-5 NA TRBV20-1 NA TGCAGTGCTAAGGGATCCGGGGAGACCCAGTACTTC CSAKGSGETQYF
TRBJ2-3 TRBD2 TRBV20-1 NA TGCAGTGCTAGAATATTAGCGGGGCCGCGGGGTGGGTATTTT CSARILAGPRGGYF
TRBJ1-2 NA TRBV5-5 few TGTGCCAGCAGCTTGGCAGCCTCGGCCTATGGCTACACCTTC CASSLAASAYGYTF
TRBJ2-5 NA TRBV6-5 few TGTGCCAGCAGTTCGCCAGGGAAGGGGGTGGAGACCCAGTACTTC CASSSPGKGVETQYF
TRBJ2-1 NA TRBV20-1 NA TGCAGTGCGGCCCTGGCCAATGAGCAGTTCTTC CSAALANEQFF
TRBJ2-3 NA TRBV4-1 few TGCGCCAGCAGCCAAGTATCCGAGTATACGCAGTATTTT CASSQVSEYTQYF
TRBJ2-1 TRBD2 TRBV28 NA TGTGCCAGCAGAGTGACTAGCGGGCAGGTAGGGCCCTACAATGAGCAGTTCTTC CASRVTSGQVGPYNEQFF
TRBJ2-3 TRBD1 TRBV5-1 many TGTGCCAGCAGTCCGGGGACAGGTCTTGATACGCAGTATTTT CASSPGTGLDTQYF
TRBJ2-1 NA TRBV10-3 few TGTGCCATCAGTGAGAACGGAGATGAGCAGTTCTTC CAISENGDEQFF
TRBJ2-3 TRBD2 TRBV5-1 NA TGCGCCAGCACCAGTAGCGGGGGAGCAGATACGCAGTATTTT CASTSSGGADTQYF
TRBJ2-3 TRBD1 TRBV6-1 NA TGTGCCAGCAGTGAACAGTTGCTCCGGGACAGGGGACCAGATACGCAGTATTTT CASSEQLLRDRGPDTQYF
TRBJ2-1 TRBD1 TRBV20-1 many TGCAGTGCCCTGACAGGGGAGGTATACAATGAGCAGTTCTTC CSALTGEVYNEQFF
TRBJ2-1 NA TRBV29-1 many TGCAGCGTTGACAATCGGGCCCGCGCCGGGGAGCAGTTCTTC CSVDNRARAGEQFF
TRBJ1-2 TRBD1 TRBV5-5 NA TGTGCCAGCAGCTCGTCGGGACAGACAAACTATGACTACACCTTC CASSSSGQTNYDYTF
TRBJ2-3 TRBD2 TRBV7-2 NA TGTGCCAGCAGCTTAGGGGGGACTAGCGGGAGAGATACGCAGTATTTT CASSLGGTSGRDTQYF
TRBJ2-7 NA TRBV27 NA TGTGCCAGCAGTTTATCGGGAATGGGCTACGAGCAGTACTTC CASSLSGMGYEQYF
TRBJ2-3 NA TRBV29-1 few TGCAGCGGGGGACACACTACAGATACGCAGTATTTT CSGGHTTDTQYF
TRBJ2-5 NA TRBV29-1 NA TGCAGCTCGGGACCCGGGGAGGCCCAGTACTTC CSSGPGEAQYF
TRBJ2-1 NA TRBV2 NA TGTGCCAGCAGTGGGACTATCCGGAGCTCCTACAATGAGCAGTTCTTC CASSGTIRSSYNEQFF
TRBJ1-2 TRBD1 TRBV5-1 few TGCGCCAGCAGTCAAGGACAGGGGATCTATGGCTACACCTTC CASSQGQGIYGYTF
TRBJ2-5 NA TRBV12-3/TRBV12-4 NA TGTGCCAGCAGTTTGACAACTACGAAGCAGTACTTC CASSLTTTKQYF
TRBJ2-5 TRBD1 TRBV29-1 NA TGCAGCGTTCCCGGGACAGGAGAGACCCAGTACTTC CSVPGTGETQYF
TRBJ1-1 NA TRBV4-3 few TGCGCCAGCAGCCAAGACCCAACAGGGCCGAACACTGAAGCTTTCTTT CASSQDPTGPNTEAFF
TRBJ2-4 TRBD2 TRBV11-2 NA TGTGCCAGCAGCTCCTCAACTAGCGGGAGAACCACGGTCAAAAACATTCAGTACTTC CASSSSTSGRTTVKNIQYF
TRBJ2-5 NA TRBV28 few TGTGCCAGCAGTCCTTGGGGGAGGCGAGGACAAGAGACCCAGTACTTC CASSPWGRRGQETQYF
TRBJ2-7 TRBD1 TRBV20-1 few TGCAGTGCGGAAGACAGGGCCACGGGCCCCCTCACCTACGAGCAGTACTTC CSAEDRATGPLTYEQYF
TRBJ2-5 NA TRBV7-2 many TGTGCCAGCAGCTTAGCTCGGGGGAGTGAGACCCAGTACTTC CASSLARGSETQYF
TRBJ1-1 NA TRBV27 NA TGTGCCAGCAGTTTACGGGTTATGAACACTGAAGCTTTCTTT CASSLRVMNTEAFF
TRBJ2-3 NA TRBV7-6 NA TGTGCCAGCAGCTACATAGCCGGGACCTACCAATACACAGATACGCAGTATTTT CASSYIAGTYQYTDTQYF
TRBJ1-2 TRBD1 TRBV7-2 few TGTGCCAGCAGCTCCGCCATGACAGGGATTGGCTACACCTTC CASSSAMTGIGYTF
TRBJ2-7 NA TRBV27 few TGTGCCAGCAGTTACCGGGTGGGGTCCTACGAGCAGTACTTC CASSYRVGSYEQYF
TRBJ1-5 TRBD1 TRBV6-6 NA TGTGCCAGCAGTTACCCGGGACAGGGGAATAGCAATCAGCCCCAGCATTTT CASSYPGQGNSNQPQHF
TRBJ2-6 NA TRBV7-9 NA TGTGCCAGCAGCAACCGCGTCTCTGGGGCCAACGTCCTGACTTTC CASSNRVSGANVLTF
TRBJ2-7 TRBD2 TRBV4-3 NA TGCGCCAGCAGCCAAGTGACTAGCGGGTTTATCTACGAGCAGTACTTC CASSQVTSGFIYEQYF
TRBJ2-5 NA TRBV9 NA TGTGCCAGCAGCGTAGTGGAGTACCAAGTGACCCAGTACTTC CASSVVEYQVTQYF
TRBJ1-4 NA TRBV3-1 NA TGTGCCAGCAGCCAAGATCTGTCGTCCCTGGGGGAAAAACTGTTTTTT CASSQDLSSLGEKLFF
TRBJ2-3 NA TRBV2 NA TGTGCCAGCAGTCCTCCCAGGGCAAGAACAGATACGCAGTATTTT CASSPPRARTDTQYF
TRBJ2-2 NA TRBV10-1 few TGCGCCAGCAGTGAGTCTAGCAACACCGGGGAGCTGTTTTTT CASSESSNTGELFF
TRBJ2-3 TRBD1 TRBV18 few TGTGCCAGCTCACGATGGACAGGGACACGCACAGATACGCAGTATTTT CASSRWTGTRTDTQYF
TRBJ2-1 TRBD2 TRBV6-5 many TGTGCCAGCAGCTCCCCGGGGAGCGGGAGTGGTAATGAGCAGTTCTTC CASSSPGSGSGNEQFF
TRBJ1-6 NA TRBV28 NA TGTGCCAGCAGGGAGGGGACTGGTATATCGGCCCTCCACTTT CASREGTGISALHF
TRBJ2-4 NA TRBV5-6 few TGTGCCAGCAGCTTGTCCCAGGGTTGGAACATTCAGTACTTC CASSLSQGWNIQYF